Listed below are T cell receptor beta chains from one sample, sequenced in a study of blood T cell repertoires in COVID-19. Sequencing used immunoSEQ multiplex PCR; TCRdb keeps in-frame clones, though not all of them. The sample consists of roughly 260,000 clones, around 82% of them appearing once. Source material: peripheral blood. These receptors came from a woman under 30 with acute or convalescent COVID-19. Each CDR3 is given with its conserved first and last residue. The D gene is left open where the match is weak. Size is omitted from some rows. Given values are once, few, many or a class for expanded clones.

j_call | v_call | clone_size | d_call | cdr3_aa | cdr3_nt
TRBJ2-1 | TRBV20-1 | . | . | CSASSPSSSYNEQFF | TGCAGTGCTAGTTCCCCTAGCAGCTCCTACAATGAGCAGTTCTTC
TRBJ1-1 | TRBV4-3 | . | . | CASSQDQGMNTEAFF | TGCGCCAGCAGCCAAGATCAGGGTATGAACACTGAAGCTTTCTTT
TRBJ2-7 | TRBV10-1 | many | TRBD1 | CASNPPRAGGGEQYF | TGCGCCAGCAATCCCCCTAGGGCAGGGGGTGGCGAGCAGTACTTC
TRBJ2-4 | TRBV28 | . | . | CASRFGVGKNIQYF | TGTGCCAGCAGATTCGGGGTGGGCAAAAACATTCAGTACTTC
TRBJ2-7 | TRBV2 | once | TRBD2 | CASRPWTSGSFTYEQYF | TGTGCCAGCAGACCCTGGACTAGCGGGTCCTTTACCTACGAGCAGTACTTC
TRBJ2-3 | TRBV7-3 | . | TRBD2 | CASSPASGSMADTQYF | TGTGCCAGCAGCCCGGCCAGCGGGAGTATGGCAGATACGCAGTATTTT
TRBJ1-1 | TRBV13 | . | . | CASSPTGKNTEAFF | TGTGCCAGCAGCCCGACAGGAAAGAACACTGAAGCTTTCTTT
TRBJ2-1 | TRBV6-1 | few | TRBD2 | CASSGLPGLAGGAYNEQFF | TGTGCCAGCAGTGGGCTTCCGGGACTAGCGGGAGGCGCCTACAATGAGCAGTTCTTC
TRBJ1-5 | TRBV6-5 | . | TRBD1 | CASSSTGYSNQPQHF | TGTGCCAGCAGCTCGACAGGGTATAGCAATCAGCCCCAGCATTTT
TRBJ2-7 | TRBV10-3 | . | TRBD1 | CAISEAPTGEFSYEQYF | TGTGCCATCAGTGAGGCGCCCACAGGGGAATTTTCCTACGAGCAGTACTTC
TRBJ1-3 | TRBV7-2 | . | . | CASSSWADSGNTIYF | TGTGCCAGCAGCTCATGGGCCGACTCTGGAAACACCATATATTTT
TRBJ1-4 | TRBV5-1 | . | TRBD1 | CASSSPDGDRVNEKLFF | TGCGCCAGCAGCTCACCGGATGGGGACAGGGTAAATGAAAAACTGTTTTTT
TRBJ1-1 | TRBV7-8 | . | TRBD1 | CASSLGTGQGATEAFF | TGTGCCAGCAGCTTAGGAACGGGACAGGGAGCCACTGAAGCTTTCTTT
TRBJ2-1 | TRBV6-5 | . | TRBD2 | CASRLAGGDEQFF | TGTGCCAGTCGACTAGCGGGCGGGGATGAGCAGTTCTTC
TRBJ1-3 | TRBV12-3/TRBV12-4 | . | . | CASRISSGNTIYF | TGTGCCAGCAGGATTAGCTCTGGAAACACCATATATTTT
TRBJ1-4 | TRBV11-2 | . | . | CASSQDRNEKLFF | TGTGCCAGCAGCCAAGACAGGAATGAAAAACTGTTTTTT
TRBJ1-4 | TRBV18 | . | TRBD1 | CASSPRQGAPEKLFF | TGTGCCAGCTCACCCAGACAGGGGGCGCCTGAAAAACTGTTTTTT
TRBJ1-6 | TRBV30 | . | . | CAWSSQGSSYNSPLHF | TGTGCCTGGAGTTCTCAGGGGAGCTCCTATAATTCACCCCTCCACTTT
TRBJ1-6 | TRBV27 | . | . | CASSRTEYNSPLHF | TGTGCCAGCAGTCGTACTGAATATAATTCACCCCTCCACTTT
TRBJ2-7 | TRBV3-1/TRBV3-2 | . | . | CASSQEFSYEQYF | TGTGCCAGCAGCCAAGAATTTAGTTACGAGCAGTACTTC
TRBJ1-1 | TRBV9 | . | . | CASSVGPGGNTEAFF | TGTGCCAGCAGCGTGGGACCGGGGGGGAACACTGAAGCTTTCTTT
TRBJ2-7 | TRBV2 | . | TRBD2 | CASSRTSGGTYEQYF | TGTGCCAGCAGTCGAACTAGCGGGGGTACCTACGAGCAGTACTTC
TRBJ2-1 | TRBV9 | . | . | CASSVMGRDRRNEQFF | TGTGCCAGCAGCGTAATGGGGCGAGATCGGCGCAATGAGCAGTTCTTC
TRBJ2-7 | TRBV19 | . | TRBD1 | CASSIDPQGGGEQYF | TGTGCCAGTAGTATAGATCCACAGGGGGGTGGCGAGCAGTACTTC
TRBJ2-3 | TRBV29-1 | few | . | CSVKGGGGTQYF | TGCAGCGTCAAAGGGGGGGGTGGTACGCAGTATTTT
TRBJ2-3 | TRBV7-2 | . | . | CASSLVRGLDTQYF | TGTGCCAGCAGCTTAGTGAGAGGGCTGGATACGCAGTATTTT
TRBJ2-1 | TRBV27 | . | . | CASSLLGDLNNEQFF | TGTGCCAGCAGTTTGTTGGGAGACCTAAACAATGAGCAGTTCTTC
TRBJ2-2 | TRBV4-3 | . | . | CASSQAQETTGELFF | TGCGCCAGCAGCCAAGCACAGGAGACGACCGGGGAGCTGTTTTTT
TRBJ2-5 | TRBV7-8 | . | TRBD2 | CASSWASGSGETQYF | TGTGCCAGCAGCTGGGCTAGCGGGAGTGGTGAGACCCAGTACTTC
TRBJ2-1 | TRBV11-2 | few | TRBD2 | CASSPLGGLAGDWREQFF | TGTGCCAGCAGCCCCTTAGGAGGACTAGCGGGAGATTGGCGTGAGCAGTTCTTC
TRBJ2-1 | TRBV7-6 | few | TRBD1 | CASSPQGESLYNEQFF | TGTGCCAGCAGCCCCCAGGGGGAGAGCCTCTACAATGAGCAGTTCTTC
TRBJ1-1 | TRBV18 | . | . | CASSPLDKHTEAFF | TGTGCCAGCTCACCTCTGGACAAACACACTGAAGCTTTCTTT